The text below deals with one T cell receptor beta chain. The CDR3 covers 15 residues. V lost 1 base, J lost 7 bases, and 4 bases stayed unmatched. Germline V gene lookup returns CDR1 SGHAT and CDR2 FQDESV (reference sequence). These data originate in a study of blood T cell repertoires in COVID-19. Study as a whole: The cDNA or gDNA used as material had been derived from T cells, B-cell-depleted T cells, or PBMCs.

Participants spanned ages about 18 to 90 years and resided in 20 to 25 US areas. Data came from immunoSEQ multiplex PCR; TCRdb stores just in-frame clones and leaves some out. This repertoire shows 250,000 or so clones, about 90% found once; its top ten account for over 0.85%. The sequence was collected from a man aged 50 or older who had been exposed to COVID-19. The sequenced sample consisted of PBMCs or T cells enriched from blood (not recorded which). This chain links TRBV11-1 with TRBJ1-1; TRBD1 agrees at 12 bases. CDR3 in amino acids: CASSLEGQGASEAFF. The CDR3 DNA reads TGTGCCAGCAGCTTAGAGGGACAGGGGGCAAGTGAAGCTTTCTTT.